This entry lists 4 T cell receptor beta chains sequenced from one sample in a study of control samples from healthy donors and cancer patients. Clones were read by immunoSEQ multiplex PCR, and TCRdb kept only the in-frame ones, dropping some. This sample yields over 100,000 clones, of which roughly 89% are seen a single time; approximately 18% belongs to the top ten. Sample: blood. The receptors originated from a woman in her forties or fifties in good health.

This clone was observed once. CDR3 protein: CASSSFTGMNEKLFF. The CDR3 region has the DNA TGTGCCAGCAGCTCATTTACAGGGATGAATGAAAAACTGTTTTTT. The rearrangement links TRBV11-1 to TRBJ1-4; a weak D match, TRBD1 (6 bases). V was shortened by 4 bases and J by 5 bases, with 14 bases between the two germline ends. The CDR3 consists of 15 residues. Per germline, CDR1 SGHAT and CDR2 FQDESV (reference sequence).

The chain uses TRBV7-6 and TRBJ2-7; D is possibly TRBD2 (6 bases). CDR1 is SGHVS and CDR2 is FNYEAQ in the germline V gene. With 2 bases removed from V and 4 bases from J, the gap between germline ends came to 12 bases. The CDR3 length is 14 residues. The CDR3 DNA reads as TGTGCCAGCAGCTTAAAGGGACTGGTGTACGAGCAGTACTTC. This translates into CASSLKGLVYEQYF.

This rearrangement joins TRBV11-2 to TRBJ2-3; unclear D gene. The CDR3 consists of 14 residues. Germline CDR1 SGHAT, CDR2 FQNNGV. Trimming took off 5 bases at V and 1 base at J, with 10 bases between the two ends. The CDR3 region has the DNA TGTGCCAGCAGCCGTGCCCGGGGCACAGATACGCAGTATTTT. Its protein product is CASSRARGTDTQYF.

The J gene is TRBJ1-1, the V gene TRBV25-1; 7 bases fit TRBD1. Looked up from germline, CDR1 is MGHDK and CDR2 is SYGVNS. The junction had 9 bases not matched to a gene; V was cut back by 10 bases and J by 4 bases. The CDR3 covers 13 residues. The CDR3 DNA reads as TGTGCCACCGCGACAGGGTTCGGCACTGAAGCTTTCTTT. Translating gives CATATGFGTEAFF.